The clone carrying this T cell receptor beta chain occurred a few times. Its antigen is unidentified. This entry is derived from a study of radiotherapy plus CTLA-4 blockade in lung cancer. On the study more broadly: Objective responses occurred in around 18% of patients; about 34% had disease control.

Libraries were prepared by immunoSEQ multiplex PCR; TCRdb keeps only in-frame clonotypes and omits some of them. Found here are some 120,000 clones, 81% of them singletons; the top ten hold approximately 3.5%. Germline V gene lookup returns CDR1 MGHRA and CDR2 YSYEKL. The CDR3 extends over 15 amino acids. Trimming pared 4 bases from V and 4 bases from J, leaving 13 bases between. Study results and limitations: Per reports, early blood T cell clone dynamics, plus interferon-beta, forecast response most strongly. There was expansion of tumor-derived TCR clones in blood after radiotherapy plus ipilimumab.

Source: peripheral blood, taken from a patient treated with radiotherapy plus ipilimumab. V is TRBV4-1 and J is TRBJ1-4, with D maybe TRBD1 (5 bases). This receptor was taken from a human donor with non-small cell lung cancer that progressed on radiotherapy plus ipilimumab. Some clones in this sample may be carry-over from other donors' samples. The CDR3: CASSRSGRGNEKLFF. CDR3 in DNA: TGCGCCAGCAGCCGTTCGGGACGGGGTAATGAAAAACTGTTTTTT.